The 23 T cell receptor beta chains given below trace back to one sample, sequenced in a study of T cells in Graves' hyperthyroidism and ophthalmopathy. The TCR beta CDR3 regions underwent amplification using RNA transcripts as the source. Carried out on the TCR CDR3, a first-round RT-PCR used the HTBI primer set. TCRdb re-called the multiplex PCR reads through MiXCR, storing one row per CDR3 protein. The table includes 450,000 to 700,000 distinct CDR3 sequences, roughly 50% detected once. The specimen sequenced was peripheral blood or thyroid tissue (not recorded which). Receptors originate from an adult woman with Graves' disease, either hyperthyroidism or ophthalmopathy (not recorded which).

This clonotype was seen repeatedly, ten times or more. The V and J genes are TRBV7-9 and TRBJ2-7, with 9 bases fitting TRBD2. Germline V gene data show CDR1 as SEHNR and CDR2 as FQNEAQ (reference sequence). There are 15 residues in the CDR3. V lost 5 bases to trimming and J lost 6 bases; unmatched junction nucleotides: 11. In DNA, the CDR3 is TGTGCCAGCAGCCCGCTCGGCGGGAGGGCCAGCGAGCAGTACTTC. Amino acid sequence: CASSPLGGRASEQYF.

CDR3 in DNA: TGTGCCAGCAGCCCTAGACTAGCGGGCAACACCGGGGAGCTGTTTTTT. Protein sequence: CASSPRLAGNTGELFF. The V and J genes are TRBV7-6 and TRBJ2-2; 10 bases match TRBD2. Germline V lookup: CDR1 SGHVS, CDR2 FNYEAQ. J gave up 2 bases and V 5 bases, and 5 bases lay outside the gene matches. CDR3 length: 16 residues.

The J gene is TRBJ1-6, the V gene TRBV6-1, with D uncertain. V was trimmed by 1 base and J by 0 bases, leaving 10 bases between them. This CDR3 is 17 amino acids long. The germline V gene has CDR1 MNHNS and CDR2 SASEGT. The CDR3 nucleotides read TGTGCCAGCAGTGAAGTGGCGGGCACCTCCTATAATTCACCCCTCCACTTT. This translates into CASSEVAGTSYNSPLHF.

The chain has TRBV15 and TRBJ1-5; D uncertain. The CDR3 contains 12 residues. Per the germline V gene, CDR1 is LNHNV and CDR2 is YYDKDF (reference sequence). V was pared by 1 base and J by 10 bases, with 8 bases between. In DNA form, the CDR3 reads TGTGCCACCAGCAGAGTTGGTCGCCCCCAGCATTTT. Residues: CATSRVGRPQHF.

The chain links TRBV28 to TRBJ1-4; TRBD1 aligns across 7 bases. The CDR3 spans 15 residues. The V and J ends lost 2 bases and 8 bases, in that order; junction bases with no gene match: 8. CDR1 is MDHEN and CDR2 is SYDVKM in the germline V gene. CDR3 residues: CASSLPGTVGEKLFF. The CDR3 DNA follows: TGTGCCAGCAGTTTACCCGGGACAGTAGGCGAAAAACTGTTTTTT.

This clonotype was observed at least ten times. The chain employs TRBV3-1 and TRBJ1-1; D is ambiguous. The germline V gene encodes CDR1 LGHDT and CDR2 YNNKEL (reference sequence). CDR3 size: 14 residues. Trimming took off 4 bases at V and 1 base at J, with 10 bases between the two ends. The CDR3 loop reads CASSPALSNTEAFF. The CDR3, as DNA: TGTGCCAGCAGCCCGGCCCTCTCGAACACTGAAGCTTTCTTT.

V is TRBV10-3 and J is TRBJ1-2; no reliable D call. Trimming shortened V by 2 bases and J by 4 bases, and 8 bases separated the two germline ends. CDR1 is ENHRY, CDR2 SYGVKD, per germline. CDR3 length equals 13 residues. CDR3 nucleotide sequence: TGTGCCATCAGTGAGATCAGGCCCTATGGCTACACCTTC. It codes for CAISEIRPYGYTF.

The rearrangement joins TRBV2 to TRBJ1-2; possible D gene TRBD1, 5 bases. Trimming took 4 bases from V and 3 from J, leaving 12 bases between them. The CDR3 contains 14 residues. Germline V gene sequence: CDR1 SNHLY, CDR2 FYNNEI. CDR3 nucleotide sequence: TGTGCCAGCAGTGCGGGGAGGGGCGACTATGGCTACACCTTC. Its translation is CASSAGRGDYGYTF.

At least ten counts were recorded for this clonotype. The chain has TRBV19 and TRBJ2-5; no clear D. Per germline, CDR1 LNHDA and CDR2 SQIVND (reference sequence). This CDR3 has 15 residues. Between the trimmed V and J ends, which lost 7 bases and 0 bases, there was a span of 15 bases. CDR3 residues: CASKMRRANQETQYF. The CDR3 DNA sequence: TGTGCCAGTAAAATGAGAAGAGCCAACCAAGAGACCCAGTACTTC.

This clonotype was recorded at least ten times. This chain uses TRBV6-5 with TRBJ1-1; D is uncertain. The CDR3 runs to 11 residues. Per the germline V gene, CDR1 is MNHEY and CDR2 is SVGAGI. V was cut by 6 bases and J by 12 bases, with 14 bases left in between. CDR3 loop: CASSTGEGTFF. Written as DNA, the CDR3 is TGTGCCAGCAGCACCGGGGAAGGTACTTTCTTT.

The chain carries TRBV9 and TRBJ1-2; 9 nucleotides line up with TRBD1. V gave up 4 bases and J gave up 8 bases; unmatched junction bases: 12. The CDR3 totals 15 residues. From germline, CDR1 is SGDLS and CDR2 YYNGEE. CDR3 DNA sequence: TGTGCCAGCAGCTCGAAGACAGGGACAGGGCAGGGCTACACCTTC. It translates to CASSSKTGTGQGYTF.

The CDR3 sequence: CASSEQRASGSPLHF. DNA for the CDR3: TGTGCCAGCAGTGAACAGCGGGCCTCGGGGTCACCCCTCCACTTT. The chain employs TRBV2 and TRBJ1-6, with unresolved D. Germline V gene lookup returns CDR1 SNHLY and CDR2 FYNNEI. The CDR3 has 15 amino acids. Trimming removed 2 bases from V and 10 bases from J, with 15 bases in between.

This clonotype was seen at least ten times. The V gene is TRBV20-1, the J gene TRBJ2-7, with D tentatively TRBD1 (6 bases). Germline values: CDR1 DFQATT, CDR2 SNEGSKA (reference sequence). This CDR3 spans 13 amino acids. V gave up 5 bases and J gave up 10 bases, with 21 bases separating them. The CDR3 reads CSAYTGLRGTQYF. The CDR3 coding sequence is TGCAGTGCTTATACAGGGCTACGAGGTACCCAGTACTTC.

As regards this clonotype: One base away lies a much larger clone, so this may be a sequencing read error. The chain joins TRBV12-3 or TRBV12-4 to TRBJ2-7; weak D call: TRBD2 (6 bases). CDR3 length equals 18 residues. This chain's CDR3 is CASPHLRTKPQPPYEHYF. CDR3 nucleotides: TGTGCCAGCCCCCACCTTAGGACTAAGCCGCAACCTCCCTACGAGCATTACTTC.

This clonotype was counted between two and nine times. Germline is not matched at one junction end, which may reflect a read error. This rearrangement joins TRBV9 to TRBJ2-2; no clear D gene. CDR1 and CDR2 from the germline V gene are SGDLS and YYNGEE. The CDR3 extends over 13 amino acids. The CDR3 DNA is TGCGCCAGCAGTGTTGGCGACACCGGGGAGCTGTTTTTT. Translating gives CASSVGDTGELFF.

V usage is TRBV12-3 or TRBV12-4 and J usage is TRBJ1-2; no clear D gene. CDR3 length: 16 amino acids. V dropped 6 bases and J dropped 2 bases, with 19 bases sitting between them. In DNA, the CDR3 is TGTGCCAGCAGCTCCTCACCCCACGCAGCCAACTATGGCTACACCTTC. The encoded protein is CASSSSPHAANYGYTF.

This clonotype was seen only a few times. This sequence joins TRBV7-2 and TRBJ2-7; D could derive from TRBD1 or TRBD2 (5 bases each). V lost 1 base to trimming and J lost 5 bases, with 12 bases between them. The CDR3 covers 14 residues. Germline values: CDR1 SGHTA, CDR2 FQGNSA. This CDR3 reads CASSLGVRGDEQYF. CDR3 in DNA: TGTGCCAGCAGCTTAGGAGTTCGGGGCGACGAGCAGTACTTC.

This clonotype appeared many times. The chain recombines TRBV5-1 with TRBJ2-2, with TRBD1 matching over 8 bases. The CDR3 is 17 residues long. CDR1 is SGHRS and CDR2 is YFSETQ in the germline V gene. J gave up 0 bases and V 3 bases, and 7 bases lay outside the gene matches. The CDR3 nucleotides are TGCGCCAGCAGCTCTCTCCCAGGGGGCCCGAACACCGGGGAGCTGTTTTTT. Its protein is CASSSLPGGPNTGELFF.

This clonotype appeared a few times. Since a much larger clone is just one base distant, this may be a read error. The genes are TRBV7-9 and TRBJ2-7, with 9 bases matching TRBD2. The V gene's germline CDR1 is SEHNR and CDR2 FQNEAQ (reference sequence). The CDR3 has 15 amino acids. The V segment lost 4 bases and the J segment 6 bases; nucleotides outside the gene matches: 10. CDR3 sequence (DNA): TGTGCCAGCAGCTCAAGGGGTACTAGCGGGTTCGAGCAGTACTTC. Its protein is CASSSRGTSGFEQYF.

This clonotype was seen at least ten times. V gene TRBV14 combines with J gene TRBJ2-7, with a possible D match to TRBD2 (6 bases). This CDR3 region has 17 residues. The germline V and J ends were trimmed by 4 bases and 1 base, with 20 bases remaining between them. The germline CDR1 and CDR2 sequences are SGHDN and FVKESK. The CDR3 DNA reads as TGTGCCAGCAGCCCTGCGGAGGGGAAAGTTAGGTCCTACGAGCAGTACTTC. This translates into CASSPAEGKVRSYEQYF.

The chain recombines TRBV20-1 with TRBJ1-5; maybe TRBD1 (6 bases). CDR1 and CDR2 from the germline V gene are DFQATT and SNEGSKA (reference sequence). Trimming removed 6 bases at V and 5 bases at J, with 20 bases between. This CDR3 region has 15 residues. The CDR3 bases are TGCAGTGCCCTTCAAGGGGGAAGGGTTGATCAGCCCCAGCATTTT. Encoded protein: CSALQGGRVDQPQHF.

Details on this clonotype: A much larger clone differs by one base, so this may be a read error. The genes are TRBV20-1 and TRBJ1-5; no definite D call. Germline V gives CDR1 DFQATT, CDR2 SNEGSKA (reference sequence). CDR3 size: 14 residues. DNA of the CDR3: TGCAGTGCCGAAAAAAGACGGGTCGGTCAGTCCCAGCATTTT. Translating gives CSAEKRRVGQSQHF.

The chain uses TRBV2 and TRBJ1-5; D gene ambiguous. V was cut by 6 bases and J by 2 bases, with 14 bases left in between. The CDR3 is 15 amino acids. Germline CDR1 and CDR2: SNHLY and FYNNEI. The CDR3 sequence is CASSLASGGNQPQHF. DNA for the CDR3: TGTGCCAGCAGCTTAGCATCTGGGGGCAATCAGCCCCAGCATTTT.